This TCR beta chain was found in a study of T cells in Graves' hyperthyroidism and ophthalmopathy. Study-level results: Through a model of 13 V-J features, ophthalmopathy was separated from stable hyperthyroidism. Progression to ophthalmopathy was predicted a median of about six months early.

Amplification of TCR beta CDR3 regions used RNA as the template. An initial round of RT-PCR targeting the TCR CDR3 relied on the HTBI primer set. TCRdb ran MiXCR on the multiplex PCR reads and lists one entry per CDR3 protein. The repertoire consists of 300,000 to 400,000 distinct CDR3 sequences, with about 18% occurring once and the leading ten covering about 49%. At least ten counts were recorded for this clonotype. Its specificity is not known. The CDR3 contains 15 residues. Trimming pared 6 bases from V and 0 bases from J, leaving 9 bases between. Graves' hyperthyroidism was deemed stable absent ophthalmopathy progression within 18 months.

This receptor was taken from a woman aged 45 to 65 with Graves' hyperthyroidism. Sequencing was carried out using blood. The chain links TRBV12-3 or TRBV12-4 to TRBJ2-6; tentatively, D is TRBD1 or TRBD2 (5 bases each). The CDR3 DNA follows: TGTGCCAGCAGCCCCGGGGCCTCTGGGGCCAACGTCCTGACTTTC. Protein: CASSPGASGANVLTF.